Sequencing of this TCR beta chain was carried out in a study of blood T cell repertoires in COVID-19. Overall study context: COVID-19 samples from acute and convalescent phases originated in the United States, Italy and Spain.

The CDR3 sequence is 12 residues long. Germline CDR1 and CDR2: MNHEY and SVGAGI. Trimming removed 2 bases from V and 7 bases from J, with 8 bases in between. In the authors' workflow: Reference gene primer amplification yielded estimated nucleated cell counts. This table comes from immunoSEQ multiplex PCR, and its TCRdb copy is limited to in-frame clones, with some not included. V, J and clone size were drawn from that table, and D and trimming were deduced from the DNA. The profile shows 35,000 to 50,000 clones, around 83% of them singletons. The sequenced material came from peripheral blood. The origin of this receptor is a woman older than 75 with acute or convalescent COVID-19. The chain is built from TRBV6-5 and TRBJ1-2; possible D gene TRBD1, 5 bases. CDR3 DNA: TGTGCCAGCAGTTACAGGGGCGGTGGCTACACCTTC. This translates into CASSYRGGGYTF.